This TCR beta chain was observed in a study of molecular identifiers for immune sequencing clone quantification. This clonotype was detected many times. Antigen specificity is unknown. Overall study findings and caveats: Clones with over 20 RNA copies captured over 98% of effector molecules but under 1% of naive ones.

Bulk libraries came from a prior protocol with listed TCR primers. TCRdb re-analysed the PCR reads in MiXCR, keeping a single row per CDR3 protein. Of more than 450,000 distinct CDR3 sequences detected, 20% to 25% appear once; the ten largest clones hold approximately 0.84%. The sequence derives from a human donor in good health. Some libraries in this study had Jurkat cell RNA spiked in. Sample: naive CD8+ T cells from blood, with Jurkat cell RNA spiked in. Subset given: FACS-sorted CD8+CD4-CCR7+CD45RA+ naive T cells.

The CDR3 reads CASSQFNWDTEAFF. The DNA for the CDR3 is TGCGCCAGCAGCCAATTTAATTGGGACACTGAAGCTTTCTTT. The V and J genes are TRBV4-3 and TRBJ1-1; no reliable D call. Germline V gene sequence: CDR1 LGHNA, CDR2 YSLEER. The CDR3 sequence is 14 residues long. With 2 bases removed from V and 3 bases from J, the gap between germline ends came to 10 bases.